A single sample is the source of the 10 T cell receptor beta chains below, sequenced in a study of cytomegalovirus exposure and HLA in healthy donors. PCR used 60 Vbeta primers and 13 Jbeta primers. TCRdb keeps only in-frame clones here, not all; method: immunoSEQ multiplex PCR. This sample has some 130,000 clones; around 77% occur once, and the top ten carry 4.2%. Sequencing used PBMCs. The origin of the receptors is a male donor in good health and CMV-seropositive.

The V and J genes are TRBV7-2 and TRBJ2-3; tentatively, D is TRBD1 (5 bases). CDR1 is SGHTA, CDR2 FQGNSA, per germline. This CDR3 comprises 16 residues. Trimming cost V 2 bases and J 6 bases, with 18 bases left between them. The CDR3 DNA follows: TGTGCCAGCAGCTTAATTGATGGACACCTTACGGATACGCAGTATTTT. It translates to CASSLIDGHLTDTQYF.

The gene calls are TRBV27 and TRBJ2-7, with TRBD1 identical over 7 bases. CDR3 size: 13 residues. Germline V CDR1 and CDR2: MNHEY, SMNVEV (reference sequence). V trimming: 3 bases; J trimming: 5 bases; junction bases outside the gene matches: 4. The DNA for the CDR3 is TGTGCCAGCAGTTTCTACCAGGGGGACGAGCAGTACTTC. Amino acid sequence: CASSFYQGDEQYF.

This clone was recorded once. This chain connects TRBV28 to TRBJ1-1; 9 bases align to TRBD1. Germline V lookup: CDR1 MDHEN, CDR2 SYDVKM. CDR3 length equals 14 residues. The ends lost 2 bases at V and 5 bases at J; junction bases unmatched: 3. The CDR3 nucleotides are TGTGCCAGCAGTTTAACAGGGGGCCGGACTGAAGCTTTCTTT. It translates to CASSLTGGRTEAFF.

The CDR3 nucleotides read TGTGCCAGCACCTACTTGGATGAGCAGTTCTTC. Protein: CASTYLDEQFF. This rearrangement joins TRBV6-1 to TRBJ2-1; D not resolved. The CDR3 loop spans 11 amino acids. V was cut by 7 bases and J by 8 bases, with 9 bases left in between. CDR1 and CDR2 from the germline V gene are MNHNS and SASEGT.

This sequence joins TRBV2 and TRBJ2-7; 10 bases are a match to TRBD1. The CDR3 loop spans 14 amino acids. CDR1 and CDR2 from the germline V gene are SNHLY and FYNNEI. After removal of 7 bases from V and 2 bases from J, the junction contained 5 bases not matched to a gene. For the CDR3, the DNA is TGTGCCAGCAAGGGACAGGGGAACACCTACGAGCAGTACTTC. This encodes CASKGQGNTYEQYF.

Turning to this clone: A read error may produce the germline difference seen at one junction end. The chain joins TRBV2 to TRBJ2-7; 8 bases are a match to TRBD1. The CDR3 totals 14 residues. Germline V gene data show CDR1 as SNHLY and CDR2 as FYNNEI. The CDR3 here is CTSSETGAWGEQYF. DNA of the CDR3: TGTACCAGCAGTGAGACAGGGGCATGGGGGGAGCAGTACTTC.

This clone appeared once. At one boundary the junction diverges from the germline segment, which might be a read error. The CDR3 DNA sequence: TGTGCCAGCGGCCCTAGCGGGAGAGGGCCGCTCTTC. Translating gives CASGPSGRGPLF. V usage is TRBV28 and J usage is TRBJ2-1, with 10 bases matching TRBD2. CDR1 is MDHEN, CDR2 SYDVKM, per germline. CDR3 length equals 12 residues.

Details on this clone: The identical CDR3 is also encoded by other nucleotide sequences in the sample. Written as DNA, the CDR3 is TGTGCCAGCAGTTATTCAGGGGGCAACAATCAGCCCCAGCATTTT. Encoded protein: CASSYSGGNNQPQHF. This chain joins TRBV6-5 and TRBJ1-5; 8 nucleotides agree with TRBD1. Trimming cost V 3 bases and J 3 bases; bases outside gene matches: 4. Germline V gives CDR1 MNHEY, CDR2 SVGAGI. The CDR3 totals 15 residues.

Only one count was recorded for this clone. V gene TRBV6-6 combines with J gene TRBJ1-2; TRBD1 matches 12 bases. Looked up from germline, CDR1 is MNHNY and CDR2 is SVGAGI (reference sequence). The CDR3 runs to 13 residues. Unmatched junction bases numbered 4, after V lost 11 bases and J lost 3 bases. CDR3 in DNA: TGTGCCGCGGGACAGGGGGCTTACTATGGCTACACCTTC. Amino acid sequence: CAAGQGAYYGYTF.

The rearrangement joins TRBV7-6 to TRBJ1-4; D call uncertain. V lost 5 bases, J lost 8 bases, and 15 bases lay in between. This CDR3 is built from 14 residues. In germline, CDR1 is SGHVS, CDR2 FNYEAQ. The CDR3 reads CASSPQPVSEKLFF. The CDR3 DNA is TGTGCCAGCAGCCCTCAACCGGTTTCCGAAAAACTGTTTTTT.